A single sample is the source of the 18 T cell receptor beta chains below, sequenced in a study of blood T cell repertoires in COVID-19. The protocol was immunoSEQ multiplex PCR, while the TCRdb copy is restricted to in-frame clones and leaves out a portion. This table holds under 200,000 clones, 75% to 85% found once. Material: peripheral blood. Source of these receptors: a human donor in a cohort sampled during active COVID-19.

CDR3 DNA: TGTGCCAGCAGTTTCTGGGGGGGGAATCAGCCCCAGCATTTT. This encodes CASSFWGGNQPQHF. The V gene is TRBV27, the J gene TRBJ1-5, with D possibly matching TRBD1 (5 bases). Trimming removed 3 bases at V and 4 bases at J, with 10 bases between. Germline V gives CDR1 MNHEY, CDR2 SMNVEV (reference sequence). The CDR3 contains 14 residues.

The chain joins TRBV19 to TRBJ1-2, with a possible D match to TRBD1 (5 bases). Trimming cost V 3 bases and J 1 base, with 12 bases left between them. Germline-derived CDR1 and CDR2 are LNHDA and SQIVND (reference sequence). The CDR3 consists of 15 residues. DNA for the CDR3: TGTGCCAGTAGTATCGCAGGGCCGAATAACTATGGCTACACCTTC. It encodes CASSIAGPNNYGYTF.

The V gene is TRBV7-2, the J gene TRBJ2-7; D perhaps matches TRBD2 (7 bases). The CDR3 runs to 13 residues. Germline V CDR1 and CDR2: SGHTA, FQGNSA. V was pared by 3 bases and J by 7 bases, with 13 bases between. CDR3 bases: TGTGCCAGCAGCTTCGCGGGGGCGGGGGAGCAGTACTTC. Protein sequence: CASSFAGAGEQYF.

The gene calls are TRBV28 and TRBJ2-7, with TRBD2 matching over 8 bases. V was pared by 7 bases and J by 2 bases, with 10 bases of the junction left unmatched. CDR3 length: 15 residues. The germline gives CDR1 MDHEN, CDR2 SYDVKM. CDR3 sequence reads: CASKPGGVNPYEQYF. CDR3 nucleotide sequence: TGTGCCAGCAAACCGGGGGGGGTTAATCCCTACGAGCAGTACTTC.

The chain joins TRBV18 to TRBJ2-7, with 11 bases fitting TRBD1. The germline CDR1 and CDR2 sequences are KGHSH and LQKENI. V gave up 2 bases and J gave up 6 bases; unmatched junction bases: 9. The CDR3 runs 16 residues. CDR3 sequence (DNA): TGTGCCAGCTCACCAATGCGTGGACAGGGGGCGCCCGAGCAGTACTTC. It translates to CASSPMRGQGAPEQYF.

CDR3 in DNA: TGTGCCAGCAGCGTAGGTTGGACAGGGGCCTACGAGCAGTACTTC. This codes for CASSVGWTGAYEQYF. The chain links TRBV9 to TRBJ2-7; 9 bases agree with TRBD1. V gave up 0 bases and J gave up 2 bases; unmatched junction bases: 3. The CDR3 is 15 amino acids. CDR1 and CDR2 (germline): SGDLS, YYNGEE.

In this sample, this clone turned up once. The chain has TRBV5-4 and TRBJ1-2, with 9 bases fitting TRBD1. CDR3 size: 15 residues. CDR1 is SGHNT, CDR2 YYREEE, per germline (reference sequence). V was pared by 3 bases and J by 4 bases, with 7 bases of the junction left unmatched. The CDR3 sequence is CASSSSRGQGYGYTF. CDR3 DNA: TGTGCCAGCAGCTCCTCGAGGGGACAGGGCTATGGCTACACCTTC. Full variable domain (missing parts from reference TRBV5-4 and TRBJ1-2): ETGVTQSPTHLIKTRGQQVTLRCSSQSGHNTVSWYQQALGQGPQFIFQYYREEENGRGNFPPRFSGLQFPNYSSELNVNALELDDSALYLCASSSSRGQGYGYTFGSGTRLTVV.

The CDR3 DNA reads TGTGCCAGTAGTCTCGACAGGGTGTCTAGAGGCACTGAAGCTTTCTTT. This translates into CASSLDRVSRGTEAFF. V is TRBV19 and J is TRBJ1-1, with 7 bases aligning to TRBD1. Germline assignment: CDR1 LNHDA and CDR2 SQIVND (reference sequence). V trimming: 5 bases; J trimming: 4 bases; junction bases outside the gene matches: 13. This CDR3 is built from 16 residues. The complete variable domain, with remaining parts taken from reference TRBV19 and TRBJ1-1, reads DGGITQSPKYLFRKEGQNVTLSCEQNLNHDAMYWYRQDPGQGLRLIYYSQIVNDFQKGDIAEGYSVSREKKESFPLTVTSAQKNPTAFYLCASSLDRVSRGTEAFFGQGTRLTVV.

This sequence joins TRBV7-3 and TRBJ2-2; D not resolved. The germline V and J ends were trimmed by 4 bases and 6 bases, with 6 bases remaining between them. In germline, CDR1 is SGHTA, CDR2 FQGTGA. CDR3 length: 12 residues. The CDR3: CASSSSPGELFF. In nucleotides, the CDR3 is TGTGCCAGCAGCTCGTCCCCCGGGGAGCTGTTTTTT.

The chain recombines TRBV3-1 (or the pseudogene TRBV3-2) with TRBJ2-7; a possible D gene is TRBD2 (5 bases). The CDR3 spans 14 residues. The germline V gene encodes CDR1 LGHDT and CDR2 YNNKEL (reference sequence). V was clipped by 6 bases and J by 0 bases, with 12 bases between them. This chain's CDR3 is CASSPQRISYEQYF. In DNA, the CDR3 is TGTGCCAGCAGTCCCCAGCGGATCTCCTACGAGCAGTACTTC.

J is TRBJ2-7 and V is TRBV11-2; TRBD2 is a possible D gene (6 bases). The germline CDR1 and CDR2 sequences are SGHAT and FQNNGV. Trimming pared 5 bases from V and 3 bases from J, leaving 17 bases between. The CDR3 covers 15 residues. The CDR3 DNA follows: TGTGCCAGCAGCACCCGGGGGACGGAAGACTACGAGCAGTACTTC. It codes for CASSTRGTEDYEQYF. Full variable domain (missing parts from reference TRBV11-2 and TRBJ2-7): EAGVAQSPRYKIIEKRQSVAFWCNPISGHATLYWYQQILGQGPKLLIQFQNNGVVDDSQLPKDRFSAERLKGVDSTLKIQPAKLEDSAVYLCASSTRGTEDYEQYFGPGTRLTVT.

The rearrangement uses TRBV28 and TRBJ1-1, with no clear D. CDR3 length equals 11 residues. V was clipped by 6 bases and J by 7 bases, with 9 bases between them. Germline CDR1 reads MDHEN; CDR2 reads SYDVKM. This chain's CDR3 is CASSRGYEAFF. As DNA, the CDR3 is TGTGCCAGCAGCCGAGGGTATGAAGCTTTCTTT.

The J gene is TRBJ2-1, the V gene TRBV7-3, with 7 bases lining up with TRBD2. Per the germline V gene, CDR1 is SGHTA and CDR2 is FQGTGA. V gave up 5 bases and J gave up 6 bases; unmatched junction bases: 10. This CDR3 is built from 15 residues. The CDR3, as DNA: TGTGCCAGCAGCACTCTAGCGGCCCTCTCCAATGAGCAGTTCTTC. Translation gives CASSTLAALSNEQFF.

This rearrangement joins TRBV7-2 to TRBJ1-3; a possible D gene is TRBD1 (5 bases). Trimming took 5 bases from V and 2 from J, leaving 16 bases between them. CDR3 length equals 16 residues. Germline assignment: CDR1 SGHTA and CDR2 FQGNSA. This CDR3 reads CASSATIAGAGNTIYF. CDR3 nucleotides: TGTGCCAGCAGCGCCACAATTGCGGGGGCTGGAAACACCATATATTTT. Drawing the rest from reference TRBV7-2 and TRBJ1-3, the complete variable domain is GAGVSQSPSNKVTEKGKDVELRCDPISGHTALYWYRQSLGQGLEFLIYFQGNSAPDKSGLPSDRFSAERTGGSVSTLTIQRTQQEDSAVYLCASSATIAGAGNTIYFGEGSWLTVV.

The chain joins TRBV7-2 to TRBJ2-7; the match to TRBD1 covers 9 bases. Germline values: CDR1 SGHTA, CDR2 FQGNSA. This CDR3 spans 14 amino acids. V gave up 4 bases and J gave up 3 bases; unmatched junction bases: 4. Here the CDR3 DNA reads TGTGCCAGCAGCTCTGGACAGGGGCTCTACGAGCAGTACTTC. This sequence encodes CASSSGQGLYEQYF.

The CDR3, as DNA: TGTGCCAGCAGCTCCCTAGCGGGAGGGGCCTACGAGCAGTACTTC. Translation gives CASSSLAGGAYEQYF. J is TRBJ2-7 and V is TRBV7-8; 12 bases map to TRBD2. Per germline, CDR1 SGHVS and CDR2 FQNEAQ. The V and J ends lost 4 bases and 2 bases, in that order; junction bases with no gene match: 3. The CDR3 runs to 15 residues.

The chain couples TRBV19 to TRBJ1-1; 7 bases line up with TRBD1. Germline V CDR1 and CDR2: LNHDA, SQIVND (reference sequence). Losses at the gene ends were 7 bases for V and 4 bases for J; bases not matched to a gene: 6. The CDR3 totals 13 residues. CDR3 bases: TGTGCCAGTACCATCGGGACAGTCACTGAAGCTTTCTTT. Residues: CASTIGTVTEAFF.

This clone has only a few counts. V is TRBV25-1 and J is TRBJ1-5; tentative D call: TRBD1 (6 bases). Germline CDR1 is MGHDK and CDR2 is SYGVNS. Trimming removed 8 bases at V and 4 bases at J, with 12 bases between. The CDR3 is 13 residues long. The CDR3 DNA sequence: TGTGCCAGCTCGGGGCAGGGGAATCAGCCCCAGCATTTT. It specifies CASSGQGNQPQHF.